This record concerns one TCR beta chain sequence. Sequencing was performed with immunoSEQ multiplex PCR; in TCRdb, only in-frame clones are kept and a portion is missing. Seen here are 150,000 or so clones, approximately 80% observed once, and the top ten hold around 4.5%. With 8 bases clipped from V and 3 bases from J, the junction kept 9 bases outside the gene matches. This CDR3 has 16 amino acids. Germline CDR1 is MDHEN and CDR2 is SYDVKM. The data were obtained in a study of cytotoxic CD8 clonotypes in ibrutinib-treated CLL. About the research overall: Samples had a mean of 255,043 productive templates and more than 85,000 productive rearrangements.

The sequences come from PBMCs, collected after 24 months of ibrutinib treatment. V gene TRBV28 combines with J gene TRBJ2-2; 10 bases are shared with TRBD1. The TCR comes from a human donor with chronic lymphocytic leukemia. The CDR3 nucleotides are TGTGCCAGCTTCCCGAGGGGACAGGGGTACACCGGGGAGCTGTTTTTT. As protein: CASFPRGQGYTGELFF.